These 4 T cell receptor beta chains came from one sample sequenced in a study of blood T cell repertoires in COVID-19. Some clones are missing from TCRdb's copy, which holds only in-frame ones; the method was immunoSEQ multiplex PCR. The data show about 370,000 clones, 70% to 90% seen once. Sequenced sample: peripheral blood. Every receptor here comes from a woman aged 30 to 39 with COVID-19, enrolled during active disease.

The rearrangement links TRBV7-2 to TRBJ1-5, with D tentatively TRBD1 (5 bases). Looked up from germline, CDR1 is SGHTA and CDR2 is FQGNSA. This CDR3 comprises 15 residues. Trimming took off 3 bases at V and 6 bases at J, with 15 bases between the two ends. The CDR3 here is CASSLAGGNSQPQHF. In DNA form, the CDR3 reads TGTGCCAGCAGCTTGGCCGGGGGGAATAGTCAGCCCCAGCATTTT.

V usage is TRBV6-6 and J usage is TRBJ1-3; D is undetermined. CDR1 and CDR2 (germline): MNHNY, SVGAGI (reference sequence). V shed 6 bases and J shed 0 bases, with 12 bases lying between them. This CDR3 is built from 15 residues. CDR3 bases: TGTGCCAGCAGGCGCGGTCTACCCTCTGGAAACACCATATATTTT. Translated: CASRRGLPSGNTIYF.

The CDR3 sequence is CASSWGRLAGAEAQYF. CDR3 sequence (DNA): TGCGCCAGCAGCTGGGGGCGGCTAGCGGGAGCGGAGGCCCAGTACTTC. This chain connects TRBV5-1 to TRBJ2-5; TRBD2 matches at 10 bases. The CDR3 contains 16 residues. Per germline, CDR1 SGHRS and CDR2 YFSETQ. The trim removed 3 bases at V and 9 bases at J, leaving 14 bases unmatched.

Here the CDR3 reads CASSLGQGAWGYTF. Here the CDR3 DNA reads TGTGCCAGCAGCTTGGGTCAGGGGGCGTGGGGCTACACCTTC. The rearrangement links TRBV5-6 to TRBJ1-2, with 8 bases identical to TRBD1. Per the germline V gene, CDR1 is SGHDT and CDR2 is YYEEEE. This CDR3 is 14 amino acids long. V was clipped by 0 bases and J by 8 bases; unmatched bases: 6.